This T cell receptor (beta chain) originates from a study of Ad26.COV2.S vaccination and SARS-CoV-2 variants. Study-level points and caveats: There was reportedly substantial breadth in spike-specific CD8+ and CD4+ T cell responses after vaccination. The placebo group had lower spike-specific TCR breadth than the vaccine recipients did.

Treatment denoted: 15 to 20 received Ad26.COV2.S at low or high dose, single or two shots; several received placebo; per-sample allocation not given. Specimen acquisition occurred on day 63 following the initial vaccine or placebo injection. The assay was immunoSEQ multiplex PCR, and TCRdb's table has in-frame clones only and misses some. This sample has a few hundred thousand clones, with roughly 85% found just once. Points on this clone: The antigen remains undetermined.

This receptor was taken from a person aged 18-65 years who received the Ad26.COV2.S COVID-19 vaccine or a placebo. This specimen was peripheral blood, taken in a trial of Ad26.COV2.S vaccine versus placebo.

The CDR3 is CASSQDRSSYNEQFF. CDR3 nucleotide sequence: TGTGCCAGCTCCCAAGACAGAAGCTCCTACAATGAGCAGTTCTTC. This chain connects TRBV18 to TRBJ2-1; D is possibly TRBD1 (5 bases). With 6 bases removed from V and 0 bases from J, the gap between germline ends came to 12 bases. Germline V lookup: CDR1 KGHSH, CDR2 LQKENI. The CDR3 covers 15 residues.